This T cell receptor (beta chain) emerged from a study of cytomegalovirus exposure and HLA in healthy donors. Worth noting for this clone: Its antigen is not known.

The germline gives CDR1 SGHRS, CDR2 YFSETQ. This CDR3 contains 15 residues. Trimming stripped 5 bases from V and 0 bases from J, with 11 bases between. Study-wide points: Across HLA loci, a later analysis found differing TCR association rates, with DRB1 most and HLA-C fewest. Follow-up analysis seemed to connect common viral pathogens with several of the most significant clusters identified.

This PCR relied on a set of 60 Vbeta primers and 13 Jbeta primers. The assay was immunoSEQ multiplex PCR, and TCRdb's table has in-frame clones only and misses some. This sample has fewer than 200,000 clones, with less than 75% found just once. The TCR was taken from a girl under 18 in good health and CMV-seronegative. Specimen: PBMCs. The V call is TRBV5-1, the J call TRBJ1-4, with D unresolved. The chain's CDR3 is CASRESLATNEKLFF. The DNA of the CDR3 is TGCGCCAGCAGAGAGTCACTTGCAACTAATGAAAAACTGTTTTTT.